Given below is one TCR beta chain in context. The CDR3 is 15 residues long. From germline, CDR1 is SGHVS and CDR2 FQNEAQ. The trim removed 2 bases at V and 3 bases at J, leaving 4 bases unmatched. This entry is derived from a study of PD-1 blockade in classical Hodgkin lymphoma. Each and every patient relapsed after autologous stem cell transplantation, and patients got differing brentuximab vedotin exposure. Relapsed/refractory classical Hodgkin lymphoma patients had complete, partial or progressive responses. Sequencing used immunoSEQ multiplex PCR; TCRdb keeps in-frame clones, though not all of them. The data show roughly 19,000 clones, 80% seen once.

V is TRBV7-8 and J is TRBJ2-7, with TRBD2 matching over 10 bases. The input for sequencing was peripheral blood mononuclear cells (PBMCs), taken at baseline. This receptor was identified in a human donor with classical Hodgkin lymphoma. CDR3 nucleotide sequence: TGTGCCAGCAGCTTAATGTCTAGCGGGAGCTACGAGCAGTACTTC. It encodes CASSLMSSGSYEQYF.